Included here is one T cell receptor beta chain sequence, with context. TCRdb passed the 5' RACE reads through MiXCR, listing each CDR3 protein once. This table holds roughly 80,000 distinct CDR3 sequences, approximately 14% found once. The ends lost 0 bases at V and 8 bases at J; junction bases unmatched: 9. Germline CDR1 ENHRY, CDR2 SYGVKD. The CDR3 is 15 amino acids. The data derive from a study of T-cell memory formation after mild COVID-19. This TCR was recovered from an adult woman who had mild COVID-19 (a few samples of this study predate the infection). Cell type and time point are not known. The sequencing sample was made of PBMCs or a T cell subset sorted from them (not recorded which). The chain recombines TRBV10-3 with TRBJ1-2, with TRBD1 matching 7 bases. This chain's CDR3 is CAISESGGVGGGYTF. CDR3 coding DNA: TGTGCCATCAGTGAGTCCGGGGGTGTAGGGGGCGGCTACACCTTC.